The 17 T cell receptor beta chains given below trace back to one sample, sequenced in a study of blood T cell repertoires in COVID-19. Assay used: immunoSEQ multiplex PCR; TCRdb lists only in-frame clones, some missing. The table has some 70,000 clones, 80% to 90% seen once; the top ten hold 2.5% to 3%. Material: peripheral blood. Receptor source: a man in his fifties or sixties with acute or convalescent COVID-19.

This chain uses TRBV2 with TRBJ1-3, with unresolved D. V gave up 3 bases and J gave up 7 bases, with 7 bases separating them. Per the germline V gene, CDR1 is SNHLY and CDR2 is FYNNEI. The CDR3 runs 12 residues. In DNA, the CDR3 is TGTGCCAGCAGTGAGGGAGGCAACACCATATATTTT. It encodes CASSEGGNTIYF.

This chain joins TRBV6-5 and TRBJ2-1; tentatively, D is TRBD2 (5 bases). Germline CDR1 is MNHEY and CDR2 is SVGAGI. This CDR3 has 12 residues. V shed 4 bases and J shed 7 bases, with 8 bases lying between them. DNA of the CDR3: TGTGCCAGCAGTTCGAGGGTTAATGAGCAGTTCTTC. It is translated as CASSSRVNEQFF.

This clone was found once. The genes are TRBV25-1 and TRBJ1-2; D unresolved. Trimming removed 2 bases from V and 4 bases from J, with 8 bases in between. The length of the CDR3 is 13 residues. Looked up from germline, CDR1 is MGHDK and CDR2 is SYGVNS. CDR3 sequence reads: CASSEGLIYGYTF. CDR3 coding DNA: TGTGCCAGCAGTGAAGGACTCATCTATGGCTACACCTTC.

The chain combines TRBV2 with TRBJ1-2; TRBD1 matches at 7 bases. Trimming removed 7 bases from V and 5 bases from J; junction bases left unmatched: 19. Looked up from germline, CDR1 is SNHLY and CDR2 is FYNNEI. The CDR3 extends over 17 amino acids. CDR3 nucleotide sequence: TGTGCCAGCAATTACGCCGAAGGGGTAGGGGGCACATATGGCTACACCTTC. This gives the protein CASNYAEGVGGTYGYTF. Supplemented by reference TRBV2 and TRBJ1-2, the full variable domain reads EPEVTQTPSHQVTQMGQEVILRCVPISNHLYFYWYRQILGQKVEFLVSFYNNEISEKSEIFDDQFSVERPDGSNFTLKIRSTKLEDSAMYFCASNYAEGVGGTYGYTFGSGTRLTVV.

CDR3 loop: CASSLGTGNEQFF. CDR3 nucleotide sequence: TGCGCCAGCAGCTTGGGGACAGGCAATGAGCAGTTCTTC. V usage is TRBV5-1 and J usage is TRBJ2-1; TRBD1 matches 7 bases. CDR1 SGHRS and CDR2 YFSETQ come from the germline V gene. V gave up 0 bases and J gave up 6 bases; unmatched junction bases: 0. This CDR3 spans 13 amino acids.

This chain uses TRBV7-9 with TRBJ1-1, with D perhaps TRBD1 (5 bases). The CDR3 is made up of 16 amino acids. Germline loops: CDR1 SEHNR, CDR2 FQNEAQ (reference sequence). V was pared by 3 bases and J by 4 bases, with 18 bases between. CDR3 sequence reads: CASSFFTPRDFTEAFF. CDR3 sequence (DNA): TGTGCCAGCAGCTTCTTTACCCCCAGGGATTTCACTGAAGCTTTCTTT.

This clone appeared once. J is TRBJ2-3 and V is TRBV6-4, with TRBD2 matching over 8 bases. This CDR3 comprises 17 residues. V shed 5 bases and J 5 bases; nucleotides not matched to a gene: 15. Germline CDR1 and CDR2: MRHNA and SNTAGT. CDR3 residues: CASSTEAGAPPLDTQYF. CDR3 nucleotides: TGTGCCAGCAGTACTGAAGCGGGAGCCCCCCCCCTAGATACGCAGTATTTT.

This chain links TRBV6-2 or TRBV6-3 with TRBJ2-1, with 8 positions matching TRBD2. The germline V gene has CDR1 MNHEY and CDR2 SVGEGT. V shed 6 bases and J 4 bases; nucleotides not matched to a gene: 11. This CDR3 spans 16 amino acids. This CDR3 is CASSRHPTSAYNEQFF. CDR3 DNA sequence: TGTGCCAGCAGCCGCCATCCGACTAGCGCTTACAATGAGCAGTTCTTC.

The gene calls are TRBV2 and TRBJ1-3; tentative D call: TRBD1 (5 bases). This CDR3 has 15 amino acids. V lost 5 bases and J 2 bases, leaving 13 bases between the germline ends. From germline, CDR1 is SNHLY and CDR2 FYNNEI. The CDR3 DNA reads TGTGCCAGCAGTTCGCAGGGTAGTACTGGAAACACCATATATTTT. Translated, it gives CASSSQGSTGNTIYF.

The genes are TRBV12-3 or TRBV12-4 and TRBJ1-2; D is unresolved. The CDR3 runs to 13 residues. V lost 4 bases to trimming and J lost 5 bases, with 11 bases between them. CDR3 sequence: CASSSTTKYGYTF. CDR3 in DNA: TGTGCCAGCAGTTCCACTACAAAATATGGCTACACCTTC.

This clone came up once. The CDR3 region is CASSSGLAGAGDTQYF. CDR3 nucleotides: TGTGCCAGCAGCTCGGGACTAGCGGGAGCGGGAGATACGCAGTATTTT. This chain joins TRBV11-2 and TRBJ2-3; 14 bases fit TRBD2. The germline CDR1 and CDR2 sequences are SGHAT and FQNNGV. With 4 bases clipped from V and 5 bases from J, the junction kept 5 bases outside the gene matches. The CDR3 covers 16 residues.

The chain is built from TRBV5-1 and TRBJ2-1, with D uncertain. Trimming removed 1 base from V and 3 bases from J, with 11 bases in between. The CDR3 length is 15 residues. Per germline, CDR1 SGHRS and CDR2 YFSETQ. The CDR3 here is CASSLRSDNYNEQFF. DNA for the CDR3: TGCGCCAGCAGCTTGCGGTCAGACAACTACAATGAGCAGTTCTTC.

The chain combines TRBV6-5 with TRBJ2-3, with 7 nucleotides matching TRBD2. Germline CDR1 and CDR2: MNHEY and SVGAGI. V dropped 6 bases and J dropped 7; count of bases not matched to a gene: 13. CDR3 length equals 15 residues. The CDR3 bases are TGTGCCAGCAGCTCCCGTGGAGGCGGGAGTCATACGCAGTATTTT. Protein sequence: CASSSRGGGSHTQYF.

The CDR3 nucleotides read TGTGCCAGCAGTGTATCCGGGAAGGCCAGCAATCAGCCCCAGCATTTT. Translation gives CASSVSGKASNQPQHF. This chain joins TRBV28 and TRBJ1-5; D remains unclear. CDR3 length equals 16 residues. V lost 5 bases to trimming and J lost 1 base, with 15 bases between them. CDR1 and CDR2 from the germline V gene are MDHEN and SYDVKM.

The chain combines TRBV27 with TRBJ2-1, with D possibly matching TRBD1 (5 bases). The CDR3 has 16 amino acids. V lost 7 bases and J 0 bases, leaving 16 bases between the germline ends. CDR1 and CDR2 (germline): MNHEY, SMNVEV (reference sequence). DNA for the CDR3: TGTGCCAGCACTCTAAAAACAGGTGACTCCTACAATGAGCAGTTCTTC. Its translation is CASTLKTGDSYNEQFF.

This clone was picked up one time. This chain joins TRBV5-1 and TRBJ2-3; the match to TRBD2 covers 14 bases. The J segment lost 6 bases and the V segment lost 2 bases, leaving 5 bases of the junction unmatched. Germline CDR1 reads SGHRS; CDR2 reads YFSETQ. The CDR3 is 16 amino acids. CDR3 bases: TGCGCCAGCAGCTTCGGGACTAGCGGGAGTTTTGATACGCAGTATTTT. Translation gives CASSFGTSGSFDTQYF. The entire variable domain, with the rest obtained from reference TRBV5-1 and TRBJ2-3, is as follows: KAGVTQTPRYLIKTRGQQVTLSCSPISGHRSVSWYQQTPGQGLQFLFEYFSETQRNKGNFPGRFSGRQFSNSRSEMNVSTLELGDSALYLCASSFGTSGSFDTQYFGPGTRLTVL.

The rearrangement links TRBV19 to TRBJ1-6; D is undetermined. This CDR3 spans 14 amino acids. Deletions cut 6 bases from V and 10 bases from J, with 16 bases between. Germline CDR1 is LNHDA and CDR2 is SQIVND (reference sequence). This CDR3 reads CASRSGVRESPLHF. CDR3 DNA: TGTGCCAGTAGAAGTGGGGTAAGGGAGTCACCCCTCCACTTT.